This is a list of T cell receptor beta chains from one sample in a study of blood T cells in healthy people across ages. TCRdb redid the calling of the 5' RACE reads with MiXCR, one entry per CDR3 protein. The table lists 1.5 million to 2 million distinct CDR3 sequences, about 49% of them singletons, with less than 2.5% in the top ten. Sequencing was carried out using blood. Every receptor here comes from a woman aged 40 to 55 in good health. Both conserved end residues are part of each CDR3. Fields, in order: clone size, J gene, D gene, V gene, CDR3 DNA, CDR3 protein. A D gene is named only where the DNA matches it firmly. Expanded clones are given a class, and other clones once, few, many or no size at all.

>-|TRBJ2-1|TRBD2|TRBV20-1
TGCAGTGCTAGAGAGGGACTAGCGGGGGAAAATGAGCAGTTCTTC
CSAREGLAGENEQFF
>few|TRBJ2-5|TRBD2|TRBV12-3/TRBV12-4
TGTGCCAGCAGGAAAGCGGGGGCGTACCAAGAGACCCAGTACTTC
CASRKAGAYQETQYF
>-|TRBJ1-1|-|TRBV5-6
TGTGCCAGCAGCTTGGATTGGGGATCCACTGAAGCTTTCTTT
CASSLDWGSTEAFF
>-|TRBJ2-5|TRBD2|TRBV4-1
TGCGCCAGCAGCCAAGCCGGGACTAGCGCAGAGACCCAGTACTTC
CASSQAGTSAETQYF
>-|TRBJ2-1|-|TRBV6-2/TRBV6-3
TGTGCCAGCAGTTCGACGGTGTTAAGAGAAGGGGGGTCCTACAATGAGCAGTTCTTC
CASSSTVLREGGSYNEQFF
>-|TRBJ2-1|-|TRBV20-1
TGCAGTGCTAGAGTCCTTCCGGTTAGGAATGAGCAGTTCTTC
CSARVLPVRNEQFF
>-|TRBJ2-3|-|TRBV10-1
TGCGCCAGCAGTGATGGGGAGACGGCGGGATCTAGCACAGATACGCAGTATTTT
CASSDGETAGSSTDTQYF
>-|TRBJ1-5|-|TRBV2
TGTGCCAGCACCTACGTCCCGGGGAATCAGCCCCAGCATTTT
CASTYVPGNQPQHF
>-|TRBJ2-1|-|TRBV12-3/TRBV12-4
TGTGCCAGCAGTTTCGGGGCCATCTACAATGAGCAGTTCTTC
CASSFGAIYNEQFF
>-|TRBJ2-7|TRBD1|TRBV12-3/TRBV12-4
TGTGCCAGCAGCCGAGGGACAGGGGGCAGGGCCTACGAGCAGTACTTC
CASSRGTGGRAYEQYF
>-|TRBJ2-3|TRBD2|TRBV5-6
TGTGCCAGCATCGCAGCGGGGGTGACAGATACGCAGTATTTT
CASIAAGVTDTQYF
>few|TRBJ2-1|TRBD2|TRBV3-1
TGTGCCAGCAGCTGGATTGAGCGGGGGGTCATCGGTGAGCAGTTCTTC
CASSWIERGVIGEQFF
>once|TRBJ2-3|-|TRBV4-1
TGCGCCAGCAGCCAAGAGACAGAGGTCCCGACAGATACGCAGTATTTT
CASSQETEVPTDTQYF
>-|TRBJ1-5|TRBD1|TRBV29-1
TGCAGCGCTGTGACAGGGGTGAGGAATCAGCCCCAGCATTTT
CSAVTGVRNQPQHF
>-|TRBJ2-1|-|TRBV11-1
TGTGCCAGCAGCGGACTGGACAATGAGCAGTTCTTC
CASSGLDNEQFF
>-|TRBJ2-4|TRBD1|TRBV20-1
TGCAGTGCGCCGCCGGGACAGTTAGCCCAAAACATTCAGTACTTC
CSAPPGQLAQNIQYF
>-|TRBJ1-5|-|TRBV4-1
TGCGCCAGCAGCCAAGAATGGGGACAAGTAAGCAATCAGCCCCAGCATTTT
CASSQEWGQVSNQPQHF
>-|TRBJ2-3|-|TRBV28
TGTGCCAGCAGTTCCCCAACAGCCTCCCGCGTAGATACGCAGTATTTT
CASSSPTASRVDTQYF
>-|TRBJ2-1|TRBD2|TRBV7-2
TGTGCCAGCGGCTTAGGGCTAGCGGGGGGAAAAGGTTGGCAGTTCTTC
CASGLGLAGGKGWQFF
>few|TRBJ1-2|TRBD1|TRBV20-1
TGCAGTGCAAAGAGGGGACAGGGGGCGAGCGGCTACACCTTC
CSAKRGQGASGYTF
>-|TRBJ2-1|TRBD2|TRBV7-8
TGTGCCAGCAGGTTAACTAGCGGGGGGCCAGGGAATGAGCAGTTCTTC
CASRLTSGGPGNEQFF
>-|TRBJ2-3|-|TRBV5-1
TGCGCCAGCAGCTTGGAAGCGCTTGATACGCAGTATTTT
CASSLEALDTQYF
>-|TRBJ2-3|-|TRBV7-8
TGTGCCAGCAGCCTTACTAGAGTTCTCCCCACAGATACGCAGTATTTT
CASSLTRVLPTDTQYF
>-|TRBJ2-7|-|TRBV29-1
TGCAGCGCTGGCTGGGCGGGGGAGCAGTACTTC
CSAGWAGEQYF
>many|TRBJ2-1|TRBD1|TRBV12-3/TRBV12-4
TGTGCCAGCAGTTTGAGAGGGACAGGGGGCTTTAATGAGCAGTTCTTC
CASSLRGTGGFNEQFF
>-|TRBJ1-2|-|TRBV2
TGTGCCAGCAGTTCAGAATACAACTATGGCTACACCTTC
CASSSEYNYGYTF
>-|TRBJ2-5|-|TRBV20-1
TGCAGTGCTAGAGTCCCGGGGGCCCGACAAGAGACCCAGTACTTC
CSARVPGARQETQYF
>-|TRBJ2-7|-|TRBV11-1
TGTGCCAGCAGCTTAAAGGCAGGGCATAGATTCATAAGCTCCTACGAGCAGTACTTC
CASSLKAGHRFISSYEQYF
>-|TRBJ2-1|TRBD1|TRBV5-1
TGCGCCAGCACCGGGTACAGGGGATTCGGCGATGAGCAGTTCTTC
CASTGYRGFGDEQFF
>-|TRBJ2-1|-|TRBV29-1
TGCAGCGTTGAAGGGGTGGTCCGACGCGGGGTCTACAATGAGCAGTTCTTC
CSVEGVVRRGVYNEQFF
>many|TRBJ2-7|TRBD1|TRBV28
TGTGCCACCCTCCGGGGACAGGCGGTTAGCGACGAGCAGTACTTC
CATLRGQAVSDEQYF
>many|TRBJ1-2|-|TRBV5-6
TGTGCCAGCAGCCGGACAGTCCTGGAGGGCTACACCTTC
CASSRTVLEGYTF